These 12 T cell receptor beta chains originate from one sample sequenced in a study of regulatory T cells in long-lasting Graves disease. Time point meaning: newly diagnosed GD, antithyroid drugs for less than 3 months. RNA extracted from PBMCs served as the sequencing template. The TCR beta library used iRepertoire HTBI primers with Arm-PCR amplification of CDR3. In TCRdb, the multiplex PCR reads were re-called with MiXCR into one record per CDR3 protein. The sample contains about 320,000 distinct CDR3 sequences, roughly 18% of which appear only once. Sequencing was performed on peripheral blood mononuclear cells (PBMCs), taken at new diagnosis, from a patient treated with antithyroid drugs. The receptor source for this set is a female donor with Graves disease.

This clonotype showed up many times. The chain employs TRBV5-1 and TRBJ2-7; D perhaps matches TRBD1 (5 bases). Germline V gene sequence: CDR1 SGHRS, CDR2 YFSETQ. Trimming removed 5 bases from V and 6 bases from J, with 18 bases in between. CDR3 length: 14 residues. The CDR3 DNA sequence: TGCGCCAGCAGTAGGACAAGGGCGGCCTCCGAGCAGTACTTC. Its translation is CASSRTRAASEQYF.

The genes are TRBV18 and TRBJ2-7, with D tentatively TRBD2 (6 bases). The CDR3 has 16 amino acids. Trimming cost V 3 bases and J 3 bases, with 18 bases left between them. Per the germline V gene, CDR1 is KGHSH and CDR2 is LQKENI. In nucleotides, the CDR3 is TGTGCCAGCTCACCGGGAGGAGGGACTGAGGGCTACGAGCAGTACTTC. Translation: CASSPGGGTEGYEQYF. Supplemented by reference TRBV18 and TRBJ2-7, the full variable domain reads NAGVMQNPRHLVRRRGQEARLRCSPMKGHSHVYWYRQLPEEGLKFMVYLQKENIIDESGMPKERFSAEFPKEGPSILRIQQVVRGDSAAYFCASSPGGGTEGYEQYFGPGTRLTVT.

This clonotype has a handful of counts. The final CDR3 position lacks the conserved phenylalanine or tryptophan, pointing to a likely read error. The chain uses TRBV29-1 and TRBJ2-5; 7 positions agree with TRBD2. The trim removed 4 bases at V and 2 bases at J, leaving 4 bases unmatched. The CDR3 spans 13 residues. CDR1 is SQVTM, CDR2 ANQGSEA, per germline. The CDR3 DNA sequence: TGCAGCGTTGGGCTAGCGGTACAAGAGACCCAGTACCTC. Protein: CSVGLAVQETQYL.

There are many counts of this clonotype. J is TRBJ2-5 and V is TRBV6-1; D not certain. The V and J ends lost 7 bases and 5 bases respectively, with 14 bases between them. Germline V gene sequence: CDR1 MNHNS, CDR2 SASEGT. The CDR3 extends over 13 amino acids. CDR3 sequence reads: CASTRGVEETQYF. CDR3 sequence (DNA): TGTGCCAGCACCCGTGGCGTGGAGGAGACCCAGTACTTC.

This clonotype was counted at least ten times. The V and J genes are TRBV18 and TRBJ2-5; possibly TRBD1 or TRBD2 for D (5 bases each). This CDR3 region has 14 residues. Between the trimmed V and J ends, which lost 2 bases and 5 bases, there was a span of 12 bases. Germline values: CDR1 KGHSH, CDR2 LQKENI. The CDR3: CASSPTGLLETQYF. CDR3 nucleotide sequence: TGTGCCAGCTCACCAACGGGGCTTCTGGAGACCCAGTACTTC.

This clonotype occurred many times. The rearrangement links TRBV12-3 or TRBV12-4 to TRBJ1-5; TRBD1 matches 7 bases. The V segment lost 4 bases and the J segment 7 bases; nucleotides outside the gene matches: 10. The CDR3 spans 15 residues. The CDR3 bases are TGTGCCAGCAGTTCAAGGGCGGGACAGAACCAGCCCCAGCATTTT. As protein: CASSSRAGQNQPQHF.

A note on this clonotype: At one end, the junction sequence differs from germline, possibly due to a read error. The chain employs TRBV7-7 and TRBJ1-2; 9 positions match TRBD1. This CDR3 contains 17 residues. CDR1 is SSHAT and CDR2 is FNYEAQ in the germline V gene (reference sequence). In nucleotides, the CDR3 is TGTGCTAGCAGCTACTCTTCCAGGGACAGGGAAGGCTATGGCTACACCTTC. Encoded protein: CASSYSSRDREGYGYTF.

The table lists this clonotype with many counts. This chain connects TRBV27 to TRBJ2-3; TRBD2 aligns across 7 bases. Germline CDR1 is MNHEY and CDR2 is SMNVEV (reference sequence). The trim removed 7 bases at V and 4 bases at J, leaving 23 bases unmatched. The CDR3 is 19 amino acids. The CDR3 bases are TGTGCCAGCACCGCCACTCGGGGCGGGAGTGTATCGGGGGCAGATACGCAGTATTTT. This translates into CASTATRGGSVSGADTQYF.

This clonotype showed up just a few times. With only one base between it and a far larger clone, this is likely a read error. The chain employs TRBV11-2 and TRBJ2-3; 8 bases match TRBD2. The CDR3 runs 18 residues. The V segment lost 6 bases and the J segment 4 bases; nucleotides outside the gene matches: 18. Germline V gene data show CDR1 as SGHAT and CDR2 as FQNNGV. The CDR3 bases are TGTGCCAGCAGTTCATATAGCGGGATGGTCCTATCCGCAGATACGCAGTATTTT. Its translation is CASSSYSGMVLSADTQYF.

This clonotype was counted only a few times. The chain has TRBV19 and TRBJ1-5; D gene uncertain. V lost 3 bases and J 1 base, leaving 16 bases between the germline ends. CDR1 is LNHDA and CDR2 is SQIVND in the germline V gene (reference sequence). The CDR3 is 17 residues long. CDR3 amino acids: CASSILVPSSSNQPQHF. CDR3 nucleotide sequence: TGTGCCAGTAGTATCTTGGTTCCCTCCTCAAGCAATCAGCCCCAGCATTTT.

At least ten counts were recorded for this clonotype. This chain uses TRBV18 with TRBJ2-7; 7 bases fit TRBD1. This CDR3 is built from 15 residues. V lost 3 bases to trimming and J lost 6 bases; unmatched junction nucleotides: 11. CDR1 and CDR2 from the germline V gene are KGHSH and LQKENI. The CDR3 loop reads CASSPREMAGGEQYF. The CDR3 DNA follows: TGTGCCAGCTCACCCCGCGAGATGGCAGGGGGCGAGCAGTACTTC.

This clonotype was detected only a few times. The rearrangement joins TRBV9 to TRBJ2-2; weak D call: TRBD2 (5 bases). Looked up from germline, CDR1 is SGDLS and CDR2 is YYNGEE. The CDR3 length is 16 residues. The ends were cut back, 0 bases at V and 3 bases at J, with 12 bases in the middle. CDR3 bases: TGTGCCAGCAGCGTAGGTTTGGGGAGTCACACCGGGGAGCTGTTTTTT. It encodes CASSVGLGSHTGELFF. Using reference TRBV9 and TRBJ2-2 for the parts outside the CDR3, the full variable domain is DSGVTQTPKHLITATGQRVTLRCSPRSGDLSVYWYQQSLDQGLQFLIQYYNGEERAKGNILERFSAQQFPDLHSELNLSSLELGDSALYFCASSVGLGSHTGELFFGEGSRLTVL.